This is a list of T cell receptor beta chains from one sample in a study of CD8 T cells in ankylosing spondylitis. One entry per CDR3 protein, called by TCRdb with MiXCR from the 5' RACE reads. This sample has about 540,000 distinct CDR3 sequences, with roughly 13% found just once. Sequencing was carried out using blood, either unsorted or a sorted T cell fraction (not recorded which). The receptors were gathered from a male donor with ankylosing spondylitis. Each CDR3 is given with its conserved first and last residue. D genes are given only for firm matches. Expanded clones get a size class; other rows say once, few or many, or leave the size out.

>TRBJ1-1|-|TRBV27|-
TGTGCCAGCAGTTCGCCCCCAGGTAGGGGCACTGAAGCTTTCTTT
CASSSPPGRGTEAFF
>TRBJ2-2|few|TRBV12-3/TRBV12-4|TRBD1
TGTGCCAGCAACAGACAGGGTTCCGGCACCGGGGAGCTGTTTTTT
CASNRQGSGTGELFF
>TRBJ1-2|-|TRBV29-1|-
TGCAGCGTTGTACCGTTGGTGAGCTATGGCTACACCTTC
CSVVPLVSYGYTF
>TRBJ1-5|many|TRBV29-1|-
TGCAGCGTTAAAGGCCAGGCCAATCAGCCCCAGCATTTT
CSVKGQANQPQHF
>TRBJ1-1|-|TRBV6-6|-
TGTGCCAGCCAAAGGTTGGAGGACACTGAAGCTTTCTTT
CASQRLEDTEAFF
>TRBJ2-7|-|TRBV20-1|TRBD2
TGCAGTGCCGGTGGACTAGCGGGACGGGGACTATCCTACGAGCAGTACTTC
CSAGGLAGRGLSYEQYF
>TRBJ1-2|few|TRBV11-2|TRBD1
TGTGCCAGCAGCTTAGGGGGACAGGGCCCCTGGGGCTACACCTTC
CASSLGGQGPWGYTF
>TRBJ2-7|-|TRBV20-1|-
TGCAGTGCCGACACAGGGCCCCACGAGCAGTACTTC
CSADTGPHEQYF
>TRBJ1-5|-|TRBV5-6|-
TGTGCCAGCAGCTCGGGACGGTTTAGCAATCAGCCCCAGCATTTT
CASSSGRFSNQPQHF
>TRBJ1-5|-|TRBV20-1|TRBD1
TGCAGTGCTAGAGGCCAGGGGGCCGACAATCAGCCCCAGCATTTT
CSARGQGADNQPQHF
>TRBJ2-5|-|TRBV7-2|-
TGTGCCAGCAGCTGGGTTGACCAAGAGACCCAGTACTTC
CASSWVDQETQYF
>TRBJ1-1|many|TRBV4-1|-
TGCGCCAGCAGCCAAGTTCAGGGCAAAGCTTTCTTT
CASSQVQGKAFF
>TRBJ2-1|-|TRBV29-1|-
TGCAGCGTTAGTCCGGGATGGCCTGGTGAGCAGTTCTTC
CSVSPGWPGEQFF
>TRBJ1-1|-|TRBV30|-
TGTGCCTGGAGTGTAAGAGGGGGTGAAGCTTTCTTT
CAWSVRGGEAFF
>TRBJ2-5|-|TRBV14|TRBD2
TGTGCCAGCAGCCCCGACGGGACTAGCGGATCACCCATCCAAGAGACCCAGTACTTC
CASSPDGTSGSPIQETQYF
>TRBJ2-2|-|TRBV11-1|-
TGTGCCAGCAGCTTAGGGGTCGGGTCGTCGTCGGCCACCGGGGAGCTGTTTTTT
CASSLGVGSSSATGELFF
>TRBJ2-7|-|TRBV2|-
TGTGCCAGCAGTCTCGAAGTACTTTCCTACGAGCAGTACTTC
CASSLEVLSYEQYF
>TRBJ2-5|many|TRBV27|TRBD1
TGTGCCAGCAGTTTAGGGGGACAGCAAGAGACCCAGTACTTC
CASSLGGQQETQYF
>TRBJ1-6|few|TRBV2|-
TGTGCCAGCAGCGACCAAAACAGGGCTGATTCACCCCTCCACTTT
CASSDQNRADSPLHF
>TRBJ2-5|-|TRBV3-1|-
TGTGCCAGCAGCCAACCACACGACTCTCTCCGTCAAGAGACCCAGTACTTC
CASSQPHDSLRQETQYF
>TRBJ2-3|many|TRBV20-1|TRBD2
TGCAGTGCTAGAGACGGGAGGGATTCCCCAGATACGCAGTATTTT
CSARDGRDSPDTQYF
>TRBJ2-1|many|TRBV10-2|-
TGCGCCAGCAGTGAGGACCCTGAACTAGAAGCCTACAATGAGCAGTTCTTC
CASSEDPELEAYNEQFF
>TRBJ2-2|-|TRBV7-8|TRBD2
TGTGCCAGCAGCACGCGACTAGCAACAAACACCGGGGAGCTGTTTTTT
CASSTRLATNTGELFF
>TRBJ2-7|few|TRBV5-5|-
TGTGCCAGCATCATCCTACATGGGCCCTCGTACGAGCAGTACTTC
CASIILHGPSYEQYF
>TRBJ2-1|few|TRBV18|TRBD2
TGTGCCAGCTCACTCGCGTCCCCGGGACTAGCAGTCCATGAGCAGTTCTTC
CASSLASPGLAVHEQFF
>TRBJ2-1|many|TRBV24-1|TRBD1
TGTGCCACCAGCGGGGACAGCGCCTCCTACAATGAGCAGTTCTTC
CATSGDSASYNEQFF
>TRBJ2-7|many|TRBV20-1|TRBD2
TGCAGTGCTTCACTAGCGGGAGGGCCAGTCATTTCGTACGAGCAGTACTTC
CSASLAGGPVISYEQYF
>TRBJ2-2|-|TRBV5-1|-
TGCGCCAGCAGCTTGGTTCGGGCCCGAATCACCGGGGAGCTGTTTTTT
CASSLVRARITGELFF
>TRBJ1-2|many|TRBV7-2|-
TGTGCCAGCAGCTCCCCCGGACCAGGCTATGGCTACACCTTC
CASSSPGPGYGYTF
>TRBJ1-2|-|TRBV6-1|TRBD1
TGTGCCAGCAGGCCCACAGGGGACCCGGGGGGCTACACCTTC
CASRPTGDPGGYTF
>TRBJ2-3|-|TRBV7-9|-
TGTGCCAGCAGCCGCGAATGGTCGGGTACGCAGTATTTT
CASSREWSGTQYF
>TRBJ2-1|few|TRBV21-1|-
TGTGCCAGCAGCAAAGAGGGCAATGAGCAGTTCTTC
CASSKEGNEQFF
>TRBJ1-4|-|TRBV24-1|-
TGTGCCACCAGTGATTATACAGATAATGAAAAACTGTTTTTT
CATSDYTDNEKLFF
>TRBJ2-4|few|TRBV13|TRBD2
TGTGCCAGCAACCCCCTTGGGCTAGCGGGAGGGGAGAGGGCCAAAAACATTCAGTACTTC
CASNPLGLAGGERAKNIQYF
>TRBJ2-7|many|TRBV25-1|-
TGTGCCAGCAGTTCGGACCTAGCAAACGAGCAGTACTTC
CASSSDLANEQYF
>TRBJ2-7|many|TRBV5-1|-
TGCGCCAGCAGCCTTCGAGCGGGCCTCTCTTACGAGCAGTACTTC
CASSLRAGLSYEQYF
>TRBJ1-1|many|TRBV5-1|-
TGCGCCAGCAGCTCCCGGGACATGAACACTGAAGCTTTCTTT
CASSSRDMNTEAFF
>TRBJ2-5|few|TRBV2|TRBD1
TGTGCCAGCAGTCCCGGGACAGTTGTAGGTGGGACCCAGTACTTC
CASSPGTVVGGTQYF
>TRBJ2-2|few|TRBV7-2|-
TGTGCCAGCCAAATATGGGGGAGATCCACCGGGGAGCTGTTTTTT
CASQIWGRSTGELFF
>TRBJ1-2|-|TRBV29-1|-
TGCAGCGTTGAAGCGGACACGAGGGCATACGGCTACACCTTC
CSVEADTRAYGYTF
>TRBJ2-5|-|TRBV3-1|-
TGTGCCAGCAGCCGTAGACTAGTAGAGACCCAGTACTTC
CASSRRLVETQYF
>TRBJ2-3|few|TRBV9|-
TGTGCCAGCAGCGTAATCTCTGTCGCAGATACGCAGTATTTT
CASSVISVADTQYF
>TRBJ1-1|many|TRBV5-1|-
TGCGCCAGCAGCTTGATTCCAGGGGAGTTTACTGAAGCTTTCTTT
CASSLIPGEFTEAFF
>TRBJ1-5|few|TRBV20-1|-
TGCAGTGCTAGAGGACAGACCCATAGCAATCAGCCCCAGCATTTT
CSARGQTHSNQPQHF
>TRBJ2-5|-|TRBV5-1|-
TGCGCCAGCAGCTTGGCCTGGCAAGAGACCCAGTACTTC
CASSLAWQETQYF
>TRBJ1-5|-|TRBV12-3/TRBV12-4|-
TGTGCCAGCAGCACCCTGAGAGATAGCAATCAGCCCCAGCATTTT
CASSTLRDSNQPQHF
>TRBJ2-1|-|TRBV20-1|-
TGCAGTGCTAAGGAGGGTTTCGATGAGCAGTTCTTC
CSAKEGFDEQFF
>TRBJ2-1|-|TRBV20-1|TRBD2
TGCAGTGCTAGTATGCTAGCGGGAGATGAGCAGTTCTTC
CSASMLAGDEQFF
>TRBJ2-5|-|TRBV5-6|-
TGTGCCAGCAGCTTTCCGGGACTCGGGGAGACCCAGTACTTC
CASSFPGLGETQYF
>TRBJ2-5|-|TRBV7-9|TRBD2
TGTGCCAGCAGCTTACTTACATGGACTAGCGGAAGAGGGACCCAGTACTTC
CASSLLTWTSGRGTQYF
>TRBJ1-5|few|TRBV29-1|TRBD1
TGCAGCGTTGGCTGGGGACAGGGGAAGGGTCAGCCCCAGCATTTT
CSVGWGQGKGQPQHF
>TRBJ2-5|few|TRBV20-1|-
TGCAGTGCTCGAGACCAGGGAGCAGTAGAGACCCAGTACTTC
CSARDQGAVETQYF
>TRBJ1-1|few|TRBV9|-
TGTGCCAGCAGCGGGGCTATGTGGGGCACTGAAGCTTTCTTT
CASSGAMWGTEAFF
>TRBJ2-3|many|TRBV5-1|-
TGCGCCAGCAGCTTGGCCGTGGCCTCTGAAGATACGCAGTATTTT
CASSLAVASEDTQYF
>TRBJ2-5|-|TRBV20-1|-
TGCAGTGCTAGAGATTGGGAGAATGCCAGGCACCAAGAGACCCAGTACTTC
CSARDWENARHQETQYF
>TRBJ2-3|many|TRBV12-3/TRBV12-4|TRBD2
TGTGCCAGCAGCCCTCGGCGGGAGAGGGGCACAGATACGCAGTATTTT
CASSPRRERGTDTQYF